This TCR beta chain appears in the sequencing data of a study of Ad26.COV2.S vaccination and SARS-CoV-2 variants. In the case of this clone: The antigen is undetermined.

The assay was immunoSEQ multiplex PCR, and TCRdb's table has in-frame clones only and misses some. This sample has about 320,000 clones, with roughly 84% found just once. Germline CDR1 MNHNY, CDR2 SVGAGI (reference sequence). V was cut by 2 bases and J by 4 bases, with 9 bases left in between. CDR3 length equals 14 residues. Treatment denoted: around 19 received Ad26.COV2.S at low or high dose, single or two shots; five or six received placebo; per-sample allocation not given. Each sample was drawn 63 days after the first injection (of vaccine or placebo). An 18-55-year-old adult in Boston served as donor. Findings and limits, study-wide: Possible underestimation of total T cell responses by the TCR breadth and depth analyses was noted. Placebo recipients showed lower spike-specific TCR breadth than vaccinees.

V usage is TRBV6-6 and J usage is TRBJ1-5; D call uncertain. This clonotype originated in a person aged 18-65 years who received the Ad26.COV2.S COVID-19 vaccine or a placebo. The starting material was peripheral blood, obtained in a trial of Ad26.COV2.S vaccine versus placebo. In DNA form, the CDR3 reads TGTGCCAGCAGTTACGGCGGGAAAAATCAGCCCCAGCATTTT. Translating gives CASSYGGKNQPQHF.